This T cell receptor (beta chain) was found in a study of human T cells and chemical hapten exposure. Study as a whole: Patch tests put 0.01% DPC on the upper back, read at 6 days.

The V gene end was trimmed by 2 bases and the J gene end by 2 bases; junction bases not matched to a gene: 7. Germline CDR1 reads KGHDR; CDR2 reads SFDVKD. This CDR3 region has 17 residues. TCRdb independently ran MiXCR on the RACE reads; one entry per CDR3 protein. There are approximately 110,000 distinct CDR3 sequences in the sample; 11% occur only once, and approximately 3.5% lies in the top ten. Time point: patch test 1, 2 weeks after DPC sensitization. Treatment noted: therapeutic diphenylcyclopropenone sensitization with weekly scalp DPC. The chain links TRBV24-1 to TRBJ2-1; 8 positions match TRBD1. The sequence came from a woman between 40 and 55 years old with alopecia areata. Some clones in this sample may be carry-over from other donors' samples. The source material was whole blood, sampled in connection with sensitization to the hapten diphenylcyclopropenone (DPC). CDR3 sequence reads: CATSDSPGTGPYNEQFF. The DNA of the CDR3 is TGTGCCACCAGTGATTCCCCCGGGACAGGACCCTACAATGAGCAGTTCTTC.